Below are 11 T cell receptor beta chains sequenced from a single sample in a study of cytomegalovirus exposure and HLA in healthy donors. The PCR made use of 60 Vbeta and 13 Jbeta primers. Some clones are missing from TCRdb's copy, which holds only in-frame ones; the method was immunoSEQ multiplex PCR. The sample includes approximately 150,000 clones, roughly 77% seen only once; the top ten take 3% to 4%. The sequencing input was PBMCs. These receptors all come from a human donor in good health.

V and J are TRBV5-1 and TRBJ2-2; D unresolved. Germline V gene data show CDR1 as SGHRS and CDR2 as YFSETQ. The CDR3 contains 15 residues. Trimming removed 0 bases from V and 2 bases from J, with 8 bases in between. CDR3 residues: CASSLELVNTGELFF. The CDR3 DNA is TGCGCCAGCAGCTTGGAACTGGTTAACACCGGGGAGCTGTTTTTT.

The chain recombines TRBV27 with TRBJ2-7; 8 nucleotides align to TRBD2. The CDR3 runs to 15 residues. Germline CDR1 and CDR2: MNHEY and SMNVEV (reference sequence). V shed 2 bases and J 0 bases; nucleotides not matched to a gene: 3. The CDR3 bases are TGTGCCAGCAGTTTAAGGACTAGCTACTCCTACGAGCAGTACTTC. It yields the protein CASSLRTSYSYEQYF.

This clone was counted only a few times. CDR3 protein: CASSSRDRVTEAFF. CDR3 nucleotides: TGTGCCAGCAGCAGCCGGGACAGGGTAACTGAAGCTTTCTTT. This chain joins TRBV7-9 and TRBJ1-1; 9 bases are shared with TRBD1. V lost 5 bases to trimming and J lost 5 bases; unmatched junction nucleotides: 6. Per germline, CDR1 SEHNR and CDR2 FQNEAQ (reference sequence). There are 14 residues in the CDR3.

The CDR3 DNA reads TGTGCCAGCAGCGTAGTCTTACAGGGGGCAACCGGGGAGCTGTTTTTT. Its translation is CASSVVLQGATGELFF. This chain links TRBV9 with TRBJ2-2; 9 nucleotides align to TRBD1. V trimming: 0 bases; J trimming: 5 bases; junction bases outside the gene matches: 5. Germline CDR1 and CDR2: SGDLS and YYNGEE. This CDR3 spans 16 amino acids.

The V gene is TRBV6-5, the J gene TRBJ1-6; possibly TRBD1 for D (6 bases). V lost 2 bases and J 9 bases, leaving 11 bases between the germline ends. The CDR3 covers 14 residues. Germline V gene data show CDR1 as MNHEY and CDR2 as SVGAGI. CDR3 region: CASSYGTSSSPLHF. CDR3 bases: TGTGCCAGCAGTTACGGGACAAGCTCTTCACCCCTCCACTTT.

The chain has TRBV19 and TRBJ2-1; D uncertain. The CDR3 covers 15 residues. V lost 3 bases, J lost 7 bases, and 16 bases lay in between. The germline V gene encodes CDR1 LNHDA and CDR2 SQIVND (reference sequence). The CDR3 region has the DNA TGTGCCAGTAGTATGGCGGTCCCCTACTTGAATGAGCAGTTCTTC. It yields the protein CASSMAVPYLNEQFF.

The chain combines TRBV4-2 with TRBJ2-3, with 10 positions matching TRBD2. V shed 4 bases, J shed 5 bases, and the junction held 6 bases outside the gene matches. Per the germline V gene, CDR1 is LGHNA and CDR2 is YNFKEQ. CDR3 length equals 15 residues. The CDR3 loop reads CASSPGQRGGDTQYF. CDR3 bases: TGTGCCAGCAGCCCAGGCCAGCGGGGGGGAGATACGCAGTATTTT.

The table lists this clone with a few counts. This CDR3 is CASSYSTHSGGTQYF. The CDR3 DNA sequence: TGTGCCAGCAGTTACTCGACTCATAGCGGGGGGACCCAGTACTTC. The genes are TRBV6-5 and TRBJ2-5; 9 nucleotides match TRBD2. The CDR3 runs 15 residues. Germline values: CDR1 MNHEY, CDR2 SVGAGI. The J segment lost 7 bases and the V segment lost 0 bases, leaving 6 bases of the junction unmatched.

CDR3 nucleotides: TGTGCCAGCAGTTTAGTAAGACTAGCGGGGAACTACAATGAGCAGTTCTTC. Translated: CASSLVRLAGNYNEQFF. This chain joins TRBV27 and TRBJ2-1; TRBD2 agrees at 11 bases. The CDR3 spans 17 residues. Germline V CDR1 and CDR2: MNHEY, SMNVEV (reference sequence). V shed 2 bases, J shed 3 bases, and the junction held 6 bases outside the gene matches.

This clone was picked up one time. The J gene is TRBJ1-1, the V gene TRBV27; 7 positions match TRBD1. V dropped 4 bases and J dropped 1; count of bases not matched to a gene: 18. The CDR3 contains 19 residues. CDR1 and CDR2 from the germline V gene are MNHEY and SMNVEV (reference sequence). CDR3 amino acids: CASSSRGLPGGYKNTEAFF. The CDR3 coding sequence is TGTGCCAGCAGTTCCCGGGGTCTGCCAGGGGGATATAAGAACACTGAAGCTTTCTTT.

The V gene is TRBV2, the J gene TRBJ1-1; D perhaps matches TRBD1 (5 bases). CDR3 length: 11 amino acids. The V and J ends lost 8 bases and 1 base respectively, with 5 bases between them. Germline lookup yields CDR1 SNHLY and CDR2 FYNNEI. The CDR3 region has the DNA TGTGCCAGCCAGGGGAACACTGAAGCTTTCTTT. As protein: CASQGNTEAFF.